This paragraph reports one TCR beta chain. V was pared by 5 bases and J by 6 bases, with 4 bases of the junction left unmatched. This CDR3 has 13 residues. In the source study's methods: For nucleated cells, counts were estimated from reference gene primer amplification. The data were produced by immunoSEQ multiplex PCR, yet TCRdb's version contains in-frame clones alone and is incomplete. V, J and clone size were drawn from that table, and D and trimming were deduced from the DNA. This table holds 150,000 to 200,000 clones, more than 75% found once. These data belong to a study of blood T cell repertoires in COVID-19. Whole-study context: The cDNA or gDNA used as material had been derived from T cells, B-cell-depleted T cells, or PBMCs.

This receptor was obtained from a person between 65 and 80 years old with COVID-19, enrolled during active disease. This chain joins TRBV12-3 or TRBV12-4 and TRBJ1-5, with 7 positions matching TRBD1. Sequenced input: peripheral blood. The CDR3, as DNA: TGTGCCAGCAGTCGAGGGGGCGGTCAGCCCCAGCATTTT. It translates to CASSRGGGQPQHF.